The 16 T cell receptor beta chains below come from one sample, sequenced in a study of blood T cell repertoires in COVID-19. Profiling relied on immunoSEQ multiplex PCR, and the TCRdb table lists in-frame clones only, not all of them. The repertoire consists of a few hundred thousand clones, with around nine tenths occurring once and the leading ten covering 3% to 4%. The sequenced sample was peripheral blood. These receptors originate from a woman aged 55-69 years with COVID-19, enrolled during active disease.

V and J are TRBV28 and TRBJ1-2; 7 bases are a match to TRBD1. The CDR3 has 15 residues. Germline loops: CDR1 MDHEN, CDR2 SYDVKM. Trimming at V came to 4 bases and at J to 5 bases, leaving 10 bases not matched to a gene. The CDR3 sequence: CASSSPQGKGYGYTF. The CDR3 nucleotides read TGTGCCAGCAGTTCTCCACAGGGGAAAGGGTATGGCTACACCTTC.

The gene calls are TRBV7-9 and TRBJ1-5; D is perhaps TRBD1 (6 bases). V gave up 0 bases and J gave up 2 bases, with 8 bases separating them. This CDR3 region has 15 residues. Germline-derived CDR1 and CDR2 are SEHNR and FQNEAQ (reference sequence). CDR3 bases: TGTGCCAGCAGCTTAGCGGCAGGGGGCAATCAGCCCCAGCATTTT. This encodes CASSLAAGGNQPQHF.

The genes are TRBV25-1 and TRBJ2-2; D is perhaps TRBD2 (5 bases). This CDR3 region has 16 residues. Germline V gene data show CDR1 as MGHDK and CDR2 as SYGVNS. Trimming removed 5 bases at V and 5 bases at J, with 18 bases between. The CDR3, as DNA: TGTGCCAGCAGTAAACGGGGATACATGGGTACCGGGGAGCTGTTTTTT. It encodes CASSKRGYMGTGELFF. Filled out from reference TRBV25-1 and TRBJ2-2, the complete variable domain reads EADIYQTPRYLVIGTGKKITLECSQTMGHDKMYWYQQDPGMELHLIHYSYGVNSTEKGDLSSESTVSRIRTEHFPLTLESARPSHTSQYLCASSKRGYMGTGELFFGEGSRLTVL.

DNA for the CDR3: TGTGCCAGCAGCGGACAGGGAGGCGGCACTGAAGCTTTCTTT. Its translation is CASSGQGGGTEAFF. The genes are TRBV7-8 and TRBJ1-1; 8 bases match TRBD1. The ends lost 5 bases at V and 4 bases at J; junction bases unmatched: 6. Per germline, CDR1 SGHVS and CDR2 FQNEAQ. This CDR3 is built from 14 residues.

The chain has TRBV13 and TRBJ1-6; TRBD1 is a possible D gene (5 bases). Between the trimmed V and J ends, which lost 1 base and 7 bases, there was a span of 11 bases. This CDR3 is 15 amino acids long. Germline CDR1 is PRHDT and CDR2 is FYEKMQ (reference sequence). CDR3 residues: CASSLDNQGNSPLHF. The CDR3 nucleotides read TGTGCCAGCAGCTTAGATAATCAGGGAAATTCACCCCTCCACTTT.

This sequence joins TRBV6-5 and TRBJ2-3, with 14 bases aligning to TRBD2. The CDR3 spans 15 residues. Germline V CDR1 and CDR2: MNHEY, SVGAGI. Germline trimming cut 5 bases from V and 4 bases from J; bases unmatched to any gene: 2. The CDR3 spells CASSTGLAGADTQYF. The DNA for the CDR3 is TGTGCCAGCAGTACGGGACTAGCGGGGGCAGATACGCAGTATTTT.

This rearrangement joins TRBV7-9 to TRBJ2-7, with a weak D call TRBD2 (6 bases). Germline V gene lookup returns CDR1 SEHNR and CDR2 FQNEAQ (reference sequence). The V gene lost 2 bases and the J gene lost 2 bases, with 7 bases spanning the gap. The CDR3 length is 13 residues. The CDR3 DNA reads TGTGCCAGCAGCTTAACGGGGGCCTACGAGCAGTACTTC. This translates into CASSLTGAYEQYF.

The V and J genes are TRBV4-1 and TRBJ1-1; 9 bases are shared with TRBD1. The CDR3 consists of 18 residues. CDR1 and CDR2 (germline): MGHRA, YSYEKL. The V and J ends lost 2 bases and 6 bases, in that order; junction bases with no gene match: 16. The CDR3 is CASSQLVPGQGSPPEAFF. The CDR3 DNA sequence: TGCGCCAGCAGCCAACTTGTCCCGGGACAGGGTAGCCCGCCTGAAGCTTTCTTT.

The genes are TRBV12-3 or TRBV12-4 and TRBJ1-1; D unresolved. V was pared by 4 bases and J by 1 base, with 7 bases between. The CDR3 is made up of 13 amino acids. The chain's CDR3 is CASSSQANTEAFF. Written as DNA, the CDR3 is TGTGCCAGCAGTTCCCAGGCGAACACTGAAGCTTTCTTT.

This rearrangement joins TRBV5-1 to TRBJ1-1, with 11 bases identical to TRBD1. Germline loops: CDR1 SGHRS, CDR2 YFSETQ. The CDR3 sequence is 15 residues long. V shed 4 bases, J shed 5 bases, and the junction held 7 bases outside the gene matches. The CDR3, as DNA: TGCGCCAGCAGCCTCCCAGGGACAGGGGGAACTGAAGCTTTCTTT. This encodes CASSLPGTGGTEAFF.

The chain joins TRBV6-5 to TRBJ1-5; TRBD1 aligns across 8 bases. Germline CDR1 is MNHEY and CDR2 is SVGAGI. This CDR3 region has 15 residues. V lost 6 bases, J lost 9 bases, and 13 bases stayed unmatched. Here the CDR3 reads CASSPTGVRDRPQHF. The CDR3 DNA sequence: TGTGCCAGCAGCCCGACAGGGGTTCGGGATCGGCCCCAGCATTTT.

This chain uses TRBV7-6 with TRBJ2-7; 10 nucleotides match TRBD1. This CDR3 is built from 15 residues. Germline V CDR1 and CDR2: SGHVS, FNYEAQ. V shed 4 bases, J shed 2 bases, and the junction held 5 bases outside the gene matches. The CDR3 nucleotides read TGTGCCAGCAGCTATAGGGACAGGGGTCCCTACGAGCAGTACTTC. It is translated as CASSYRDRGPYEQYF.

CDR3 amino acids: CASSGLGGEQYF. Written as DNA, the CDR3 is TGTGCCAGCAGCGGCCTCGGGGGGGAGCAGTACTTC. This chain uses TRBV7-3 with TRBJ2-7, with 7 positions matching TRBD2. With V trimmed by 5 bases and J by 7 bases, 5 bases remained unmatched. From germline, CDR1 is SGHTA and CDR2 FQGTGA. CDR3 length: 12 amino acids.

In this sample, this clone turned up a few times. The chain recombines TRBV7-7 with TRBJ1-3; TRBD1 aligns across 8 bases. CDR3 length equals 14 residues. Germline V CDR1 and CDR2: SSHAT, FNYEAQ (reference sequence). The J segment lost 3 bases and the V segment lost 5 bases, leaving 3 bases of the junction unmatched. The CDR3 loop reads CASSAGTGGNTIYF. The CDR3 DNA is TGTGCCAGCAGCGCCGGGACAGGTGGAAACACCATATATTTT.

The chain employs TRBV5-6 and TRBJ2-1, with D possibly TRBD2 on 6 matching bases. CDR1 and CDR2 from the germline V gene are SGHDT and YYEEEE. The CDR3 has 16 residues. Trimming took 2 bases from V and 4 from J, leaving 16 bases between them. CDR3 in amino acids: CASSLSRRVQYNEQFF. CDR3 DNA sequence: TGTGCCAGCAGCTTATCACGGAGGGTTCAATACAATGAGCAGTTCTTC.

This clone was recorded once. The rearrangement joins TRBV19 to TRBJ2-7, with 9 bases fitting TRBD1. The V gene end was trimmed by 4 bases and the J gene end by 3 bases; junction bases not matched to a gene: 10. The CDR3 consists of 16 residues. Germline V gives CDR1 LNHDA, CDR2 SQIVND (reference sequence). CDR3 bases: TGTGCCAGTAGTACCAAGCCGGGACAGGGAGTCTACGAGCAGTACTTC. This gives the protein CASSTKPGQGVYEQYF.